Shown below are 19 T cell receptor beta chains from a single sample sequenced in a study of T cell repertoires in cytomegalovirus infection. No antigen is known for these receptors. In TCRdb, the reads were re-called with MiXCR into one record per CDR3 protein. The data show hundreds of thousands of distinct CDR3 sequences, around a third seen once. This specimen was cultured PBMCs, taken from culture after CMV antigen stimulation. These receptors all stem from a human donor in good health (CMV status not recorded). Some clones in this sample may be carry-over from other donors' samples.

The rearrangement links TRBV7-9 to TRBJ1-4; TRBD1 matches at 7 bases. Germline V CDR1 and CDR2: SEHNR, FQNEAQ (reference sequence). J was trimmed by 13 bases and V by 7 bases; bases with no gene match: 18. This CDR3 spans 15 amino acids. The CDR3 sequence is CASTHSDRPWDGLFF. The CDR3 bases are TGTGCCAGCACCCACTCGGACAGGCCGTGGGACGGACTGTTTTTT.

This chain links TRBV18 with TRBJ1-6; D is perhaps TRBD1 (5 bases). Looked up from germline, CDR1 is KGHSH and CDR2 is LQKENI. Trimming cost V 2 bases and J 10 bases, with 12 bases left between them. The length of the CDR3 is 14 residues. The CDR3 coding sequence is TGTGCCAGCTCACCAGAGGGGTGGGAATCACCCCTCCACTTT. Translating it yields CASSPEGWESPLHF.

The chain recombines TRBV24-1 with TRBJ2-2; the match to TRBD1 covers 9 bases. V lost 5 bases and J lost 6; bases outside the gene matches: 6. The CDR3 contains 15 residues. The V gene's germline CDR1 is KGHDR and CDR2 SFDVKD. DNA for the CDR3: TGTGCCACCAGTGCCTGGACAGGGGTGGCCGGGGAGCTGTTTTTT. It translates to CATSAWTGVAGELFF.

This clonotype was found a few times. The chain joins TRBV7-8 to TRBJ2-1; D is unresolved. This CDR3 is built from 14 residues. Trimming pared 0 bases from V and 6 bases from J, leaving 9 bases between. Germline CDR1 is SGHVS and CDR2 is FQNEAQ. CDR3 region: CASSLALGSNEQFF. The CDR3 nucleotides read TGTGCCAGCAGCTTAGCCCTGGGTTCCAATGAGCAGTTCTTC.

In its sample, this clonotype was seen once. This sequence joins TRBV19 and TRBJ2-7; D is tentatively TRBD1 or TRBD2 (5 bases each). The CDR3 totals 17 residues. CDR1 LNHDA and CDR2 SQIVND come from the germline V gene (reference sequence). Trimming took off 0 bases at V and 5 bases at J, with 20 bases between the two ends. CDR3 protein: CASSIEVLGPWGHEQYF. CDR3 DNA: TGTGCCAGTAGTATAGAGGTGTTGGGACCCTGGGGCCACGAGCAGTACTTC.

This clonotype has only one observation. V gene TRBV5-1 combines with J gene TRBJ2-1; D possibly corresponds to TRBD1 (6 bases). This CDR3 region has 15 residues. The V end was cut by 7 bases, the J end by 3 bases, with 17 bases between. Germline CDR1 reads SGHRS; CDR2 reads YFSETQ. As DNA, the CDR3 is TGCGCCAGCTCGATGGGGGCTCTGGGCTACAATGAGCAGTTCTTC. Residues: CASSMGALGYNEQFF.

This clonotype was seen only a few times. V usage is TRBV7-2 and J usage is TRBJ2-5, with D hard to call. The CDR3 extends over 15 amino acids. With 2 bases removed from V and 0 bases from J, the gap between germline ends came to 10 bases. Germline V gene sequence: CDR1 SGHTA, CDR2 FQGNSA. The CDR3: CASSLSFHNQETQYF. CDR3 DNA: TGTGCCAGCAGCTTATCCTTCCACAACCAAGAGACCCAGTACTTC.

J is TRBJ2-5 and V is TRBV19, with D uncertain. Trimming shortened V by 2 bases and J by 1 base, and 5 bases separated the two germline ends. From germline, CDR1 is LNHDA and CDR2 SQIVND (reference sequence). The length of the CDR3 is 13 residues. Written as DNA, the CDR3 is TGTGCCAGTAGTATACAGCGCCAAGAGACCCAGTACTTC. Translating it yields CASSIQRQETQYF. Using reference TRBV19 and TRBJ2-5 for the parts outside the CDR3, the full variable domain is DGGITQSPKYLFRKEGQNVTLSCEQNLNHDAMYWYRQDPGQGLRLIYYSQIVNDFQKGDIAEGYSVSREKKESFPLTVTSAQKNPTAFYLCASSIQRQETQYFGPGTRLLVL.

The chain combines TRBV27 with TRBJ1-6; D not certain. Per the germline V gene, CDR1 is MNHEY and CDR2 is SMNVEV (reference sequence). The V end lost 8 bases, the J end lost 8 bases, and 19 bases lay between the germline ends. This CDR3 contains 15 residues. The CDR3, as DNA: TGTGCCAGCGGCCTACCGGGAACTATCTATTCACCCCTCCACTTT. Translation: CASGLPGTIYSPLHF.

This clonotype has just a few counts. This may arise from a read error, as a much more abundant clone is one base away. The CDR3 nucleotides read TGTGCCAGCAGCTTAGTAGGGGACTCCTACGAGCAGTACTTC. Protein product: CASSLVGDSYEQYF. The chain is built from TRBV7-9 and TRBJ2-7; maybe TRBD1 (5 bases). V lost 1 base to trimming and J lost 0 bases, with 7 bases between them. The CDR3 totals 14 residues. Germline V gene sequence: CDR1 SEHNR, CDR2 FQNEAQ (reference sequence).

The chain has TRBV7-2 and TRBJ2-6; D gene uncertain. The V gene lost 5 bases and the J gene lost 4 bases, with 15 bases spanning the gap. Germline V gene lookup returns CDR1 SGHTA and CDR2 FQGNSA. The CDR3 covers 16 residues. In DNA, the CDR3 is TGTGCCAGCAGCGAAGACCGAGCTGGGGGGGCCAACGTCCTGACTTTC. Translated, it gives CASSEDRAGGANVLTF. Full variable domain (remainder filled in from reference TRBV7-2 and TRBJ2-6): GAGVSQSPSNKVTEKGKDVELRCDPISGHTALYWYRQSLGQGLEFLIYFQGNSAPDKSGLPSDRFSAERTGGSVSTLTIQRTQQEDSAVYLCASSEDRAGGANVLTFGAGSRLTVL.

This clonotype appeared many times. This chain links TRBV7-2 with TRBJ2-3, with 8 positions matching TRBD2. Per germline, CDR1 SGHTA and CDR2 FQGNSA. The CDR3 runs 16 residues. The trim removed 0 bases at V and 4 bases at J, leaving 6 bases unmatched. The CDR3 DNA sequence: TGTGCCAGCAGCTTAGCGGCTAGCGGGTCCCCAGATACGCAGTATTTT. Its protein is CASSLAASGSPDTQYF.

The chain uses TRBV15 and TRBJ2-7, with TRBD2 identical over 8 bases. This CDR3 has 16 residues. V lost 3 bases to trimming and J lost 4 bases; unmatched junction nucleotides: 11. Germline V gene data show CDR1 as LNHNV and CDR2 as YYDKDF (reference sequence). For the CDR3, the DNA is TGTGCCACCAGCAGGGGGTTGGCGGGGGGACAATACGAGCAGTACTTC. Translation: CATSRGLAGGQYEQYF. Filled out from reference TRBV15 and TRBJ2-7, the complete variable domain reads DAMVIQNPRYQVTQFGKPVTLSCSQTLNHNVMYWYQQKSSQAPKLLFHYYDKDFNNEADTPDNFQSRRPNTSFCFLDIRSPGLGDTAMYLCATSRGLAGGQYEQYFGPGTRLTVT.

This chain links TRBV6-5 with TRBJ2-7; maybe TRBD1 (5 bases). Germline values: CDR1 MNHEY, CDR2 SVGAGI. This CDR3 comprises 15 residues. Trimming removed 5 bases at V and 3 bases at J, with 17 bases between. The CDR3 nucleotides read TGTGCCAGCAGTGAAGGCCAGGGCTTCGGCTACGAGCAGTACTTC. This gives the protein CASSEGQGFGYEQYF.

The rearrangement uses TRBV12-3 or TRBV12-4 and TRBJ2-7; 10 positions match TRBD2. Germline trimming cut 8 bases from V and 4 bases from J; bases unmatched to any gene: 8. This CDR3 has 14 amino acids. This CDR3 reads CASSQAGGPYEQYF. In nucleotides, the CDR3 is TGTGCCAGCTCCCAAGCGGGGGGGCCTTACGAGCAGTACTTC.

The sample holds one count of this clonotype. This chain connects TRBV9 to TRBJ1-6, with D uncertain. The CDR3 is 12 residues long. The germline V and J ends were trimmed by 4 bases and 10 bases, with 9 bases remaining between them. Looked up from germline, CDR1 is SGDLS and CDR2 is YYNGEE. CDR3 coding DNA: TGTGCCAGCAGCTCTCTAGGGTCACCCCTCCACTTT. Its protein is CASSSLGSPLHF.

This clonotype was counted only a few times. The V and J genes are TRBV4-3 and TRBJ2-7; 7 positions agree with TRBD2. The CDR3 spans 15 residues. CDR1 is LGHNA, CDR2 YSLEER, per germline. The trim removed 4 bases at V and 2 bases at J, leaving 8 bases unmatched. CDR3 amino acids: CASSLVVAGPYEQYF. The CDR3 DNA reads as TGCGCCAGCAGCCTTGTAGTAGCGGGTCCCTACGAGCAGTACTTC.

The rearrangement links TRBV6-2 or TRBV6-3 to TRBJ2-7; 7 bases fit TRBD1. The junction had 3 bases not matched to a gene; V was cut back by 2 bases and J by 2 bases. Germline-derived CDR1 and CDR2 are MNHEY and SVGEGT. The CDR3 runs to 14 residues. The CDR3 is CASSYAGQAYEQYF. For the CDR3, the DNA is TGTGCCAGCAGTTACGCCGGACAGGCCTACGAGCAGTACTTC.

The chain joins TRBV2 to TRBJ1-2, with D possibly TRBD1 on 5 matching bases. Germline V gene data show CDR1 as SNHLY and CDR2 as FYNNEI. The CDR3 length is 12 residues. V was cut by 8 bases and J by 4 bases, with 11 bases left in between. For the CDR3, the DNA is TGTGCCAGCGGTACAGGACGCTATGGCTACACCTTC. It is translated as CASGTGRYGYTF.